The sequence of this TCR beta chain was determined in a study of shared clonotypes between healthy human individuals. The data were produced by immunoSEQ multiplex PCR, yet TCRdb's version contains in-frame clones alone and is incomplete. This repertoire shows about 2.1 million clones, about 94% found once; its top ten account for over 1.5%. Naive-designated CD8 cells lacked CD45RO, were positively enriched for CCR7, and omitted terminally differentiated effector memory CD45RA+ cells. The V gene's germline CDR1 is MNHNS and CDR2 SASEGT. The CDR3 spans 15 residues. V lost 1 base, J lost 0 bases, and 10 bases lay in between.

The genes are TRBV6-1 and TRBJ2-7; D unresolved. The TCR originated in a man aged 18 to 29 in good health. Some clones in this sample may be carry-over from other donors' samples. Specimen: naive CD8+ T cells from PBMCs. The CDR3 DNA reads TGTGCCAGCAGTGAAGGACGGACCCCCTCCTACGAGCAGTACTTC. This sequence encodes CASSEGRTPSYEQYF.